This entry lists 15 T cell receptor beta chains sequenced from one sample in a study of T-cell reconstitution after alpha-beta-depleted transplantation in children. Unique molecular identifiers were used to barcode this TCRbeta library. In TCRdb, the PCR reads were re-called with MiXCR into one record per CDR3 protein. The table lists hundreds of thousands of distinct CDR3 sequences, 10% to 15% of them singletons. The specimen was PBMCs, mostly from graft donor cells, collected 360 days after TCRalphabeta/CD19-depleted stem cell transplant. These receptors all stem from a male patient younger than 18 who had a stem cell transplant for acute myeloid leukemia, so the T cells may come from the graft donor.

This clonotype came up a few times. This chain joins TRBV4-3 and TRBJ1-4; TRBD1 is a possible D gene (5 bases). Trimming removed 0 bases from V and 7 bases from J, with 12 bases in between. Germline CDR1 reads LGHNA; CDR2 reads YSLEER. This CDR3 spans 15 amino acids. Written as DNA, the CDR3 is TGCGCCAGCAGCCAAGATGCTGGGACCGTTGAAAAACTGTTTTTT. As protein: CASSQDAGTVEKLFF.

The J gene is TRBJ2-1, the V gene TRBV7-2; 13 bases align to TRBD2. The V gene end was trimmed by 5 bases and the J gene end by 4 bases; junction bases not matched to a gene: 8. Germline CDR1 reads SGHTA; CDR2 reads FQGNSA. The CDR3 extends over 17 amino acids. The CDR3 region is CASSPNGLAGVYNEQFF. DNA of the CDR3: TGTGCCAGCAGCCCCAACGGACTAGCGGGAGTATACAATGAGCAGTTCTTC.

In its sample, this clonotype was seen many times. In DNA form, the CDR3 reads TGTGCCAGCAGTGCGCAGGGACAGGGTCGGGATGAGCAGTTCTTC. It encodes CASSAQGQGRDEQFF. The chain combines TRBV12-3 or TRBV12-4 with TRBJ2-1; 9 bases are a match to TRBD1. There are 15 residues in the CDR3. V shed 5 bases and J 8 bases; nucleotides not matched to a gene: 10.

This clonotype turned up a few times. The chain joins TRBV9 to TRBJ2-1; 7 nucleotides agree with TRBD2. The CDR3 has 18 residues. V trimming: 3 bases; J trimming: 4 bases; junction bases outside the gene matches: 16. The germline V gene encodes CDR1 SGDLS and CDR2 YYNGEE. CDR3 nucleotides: TGTGCCAGCAGCGCTCACCCTCCGGGACTATATCCTTACAATGAGCAGTTCTTC. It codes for CASSAHPPGLYPYNEQFF.

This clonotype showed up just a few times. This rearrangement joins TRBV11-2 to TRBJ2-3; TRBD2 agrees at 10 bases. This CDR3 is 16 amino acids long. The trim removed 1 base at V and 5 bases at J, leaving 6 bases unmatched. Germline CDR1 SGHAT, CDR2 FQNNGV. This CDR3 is CASSLVPAGGQDTQYF. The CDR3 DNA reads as TGTGCCAGCAGCTTAGTCCCAGCGGGAGGGCAAGATACGCAGTATTTT.

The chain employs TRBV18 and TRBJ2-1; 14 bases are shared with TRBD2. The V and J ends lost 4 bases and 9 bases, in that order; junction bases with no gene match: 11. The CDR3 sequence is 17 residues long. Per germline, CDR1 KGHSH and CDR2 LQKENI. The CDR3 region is CASSHGLAGGKWIEQFF. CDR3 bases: TGTGCCAGCTCACATGGACTAGCGGGAGGAAAGTGGATTGAGCAGTTCTTC.

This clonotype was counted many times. The DNA for the CDR3 is TGTGCCATCAAGCTCCATAGCGGGAGCGTGAACACCGGGGAGCTGTTTTTT. This sequence encodes CAIKLHSGSVNTGELFF. The chain is built from TRBV10-3 and TRBJ2-2; 9 nucleotides align to TRBD2. Losses at the gene ends were 7 bases for V and 1 base for J; bases not matched to a gene: 10. The CDR3 covers 17 residues. CDR1 and CDR2 from the germline V gene are ENHRY and SYGVKD.

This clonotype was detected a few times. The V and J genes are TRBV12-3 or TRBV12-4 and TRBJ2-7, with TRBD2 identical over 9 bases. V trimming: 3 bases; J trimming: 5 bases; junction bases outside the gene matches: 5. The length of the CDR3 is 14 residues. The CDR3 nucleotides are TGTGCCAGCAGTTTTGCGGGAGGGCCTCACGAGCAGTACTTC. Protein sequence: CASSFAGGPHEQYF.

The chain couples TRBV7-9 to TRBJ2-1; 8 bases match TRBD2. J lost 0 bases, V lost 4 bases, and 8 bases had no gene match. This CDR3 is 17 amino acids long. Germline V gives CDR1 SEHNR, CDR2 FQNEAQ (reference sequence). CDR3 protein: CASSSLAGITSYNEQFF. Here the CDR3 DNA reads TGTGCCAGCAGCTCATTAGCGGGGATAACCTCCTACAATGAGCAGTTCTTC.

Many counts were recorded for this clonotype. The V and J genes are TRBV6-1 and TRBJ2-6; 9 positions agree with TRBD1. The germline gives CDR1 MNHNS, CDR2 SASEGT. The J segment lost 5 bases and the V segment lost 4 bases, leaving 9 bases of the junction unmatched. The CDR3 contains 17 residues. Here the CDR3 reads CASSAGQGDIWANVLTF. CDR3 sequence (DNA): TGTGCCAGCAGTGCGGGACAGGGCGACATTTGGGCCAACGTCCTGACTTTC.

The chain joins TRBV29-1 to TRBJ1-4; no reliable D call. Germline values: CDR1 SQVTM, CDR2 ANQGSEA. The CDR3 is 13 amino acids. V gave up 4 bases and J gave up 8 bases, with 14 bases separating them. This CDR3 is CSVARRLEEKLFF. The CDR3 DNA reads TGCAGCGTTGCAAGGAGGTTGGAGGAAAAACTGTTTTTT. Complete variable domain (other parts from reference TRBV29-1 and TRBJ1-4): SAVISQKPSRDICQRGTSLTIQCQVDSQVTMMFWYRQQPGQSLTLIATANQGSEATYESGFVIDKFPISRPNLTFSTLTVSNMSPEDSSIYLCSVARRLEEKLFFGSGTQLSVL.

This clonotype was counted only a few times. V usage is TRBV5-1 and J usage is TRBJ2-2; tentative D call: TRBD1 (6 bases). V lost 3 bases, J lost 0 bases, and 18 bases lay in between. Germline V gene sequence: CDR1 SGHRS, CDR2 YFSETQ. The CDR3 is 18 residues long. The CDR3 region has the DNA TGCGCCAGCAGCTATGGCACCTGGGGGCGAGCGAACACCGGGGAGCTGTTTTTT. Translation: CASSYGTWGRANTGELFF.

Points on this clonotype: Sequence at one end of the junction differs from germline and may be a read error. The CDR3 reads CASGLDRGPNYTEQFF. Here the CDR3 DNA reads TGTGCTAGTGGTCTGGACAGGGGACCCAACTACACTGAGCAGTTCTTC. This chain uses TRBV12-5 with TRBJ2-1; 9 bases are shared with TRBD1. Germline CDR1 and CDR2: LGHNT and FRNRAP. This CDR3 has 16 amino acids.

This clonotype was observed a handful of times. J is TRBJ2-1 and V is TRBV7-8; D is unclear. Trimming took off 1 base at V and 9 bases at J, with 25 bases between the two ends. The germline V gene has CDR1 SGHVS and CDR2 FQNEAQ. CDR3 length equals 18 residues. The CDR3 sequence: CASSLGVTGQAKIGEQFF. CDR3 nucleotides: TGTGCCAGCAGCTTAGGGGTGACTGGGCAGGCTAAGATAGGTGAGCAGTTCTTC.

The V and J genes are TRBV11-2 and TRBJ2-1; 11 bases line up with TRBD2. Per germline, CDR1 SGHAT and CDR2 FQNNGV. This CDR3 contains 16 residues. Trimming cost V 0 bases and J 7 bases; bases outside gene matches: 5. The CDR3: CASSLELAGAKNEQFF. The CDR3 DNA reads TGTGCCAGCAGCTTAGAACTAGCGGGAGCTAAGAATGAGCAGTTCTTC.